These T cell receptor beta chains were read from a single sample in a study of shared clonotypes between healthy human individuals. Method: immunoSEQ multiplex PCR; TCRdb's copy keeps in-frame clones and lacks some. The sample includes some 2,100,000 clones, almost 96% of them seen just once. The sample taken for sequencing was naive CD4+ T cells sorted from blood. The source is a man aged 18 to 29 in good health. CDR3s include the opening cysteine and the closing phenylalanine or tryptophan. Each record gives: D gene, V gene, J gene, clone size, CDR3 DNA, CDR3 protein. A D gene is named only where the DNA matches it firmly. Expanded clones are given a class, and other clones once, few, many or no size at all.

>NA|TRBV10-1|TRBJ2-3|NA
TGCGCCAGCAGTGCAGACTCGACGGTCACAGATACGCAGTATTTT
CASSADSTVTDTQYF
>TRBD1|TRBV19|TRBJ1-6|NA
TGTGCCAGTAGTCCCGGACAGGGGAAGAGGAATAATTCACCCCTCCACTTT
CASSPGQGKRNNSPLHF
>NA|TRBV7-2|TRBJ2-1|NA
TGTGCCAGCAGCTTAGGGTGGGTCAATGAGCAGTTCTTC
CASSLGWVNEQFF
>TRBD2|TRBV9|TRBJ2-7|NA
TGTGCCAGCAGCGTTTCAGGTAGCGGGAGCTACGAGCAGTACTTC
CASSVSGSGSYEQYF
>NA|TRBV28|TRBJ2-3|NA
TGTGCCAGCAGTTTATCTATGAGCACAGATACGCAGTATTTT
CASSLSMSTDTQYF
>TRBD1|TRBV7-9|TRBJ1-2|few
TGTGCCAGCAGCTTGACCGGGACAGGGTTCGACGGCTACACCTTC
CASSLTGTGFDGYTF
>TRBD1|TRBV28|TRBJ1-6|NA
TGTGCCAGCAGCACCGGGACAGGGGGCTCAGGGTCACCCCTCCACTTT
CASSTGTGGSGSPLHF
>TRBD1|TRBV2|TRBJ1-2|NA
TGTGCCAGCAGTCAACAGGGGAACTATGGCTACACCTTC
CASSQQGNYGYTF
>TRBD1|TRBV29-1|TRBJ2-7|NA
TGCAGCGTTGGTCAACCGACAGGGTTGGGTACCTACGAGCAGTACTTC
CSVGQPTGLGTYEQYF
>NA|TRBV5-4|TRBJ2-5|NA
TGTGCCAGCAGCGGTGGACAGAGGGAGACCCAGTACTTC
CASSGGQRETQYF
>TRBD1|TRBV9|TRBJ1-2|NA
TGTGCCAGCAGCGCAGTGTCGGGGACAGGCTATGGCTACACCTTC
CASSAVSGTGYGYTF
>NA|TRBV5-4|TRBJ1-6|few
TGTGCCAGCAGCTTGCGCGGAGGGGGTAATTCACCCCTCCACTTT
CASSLRGGGNSPLHF
>TRBD1|TRBV29-1|TRBJ2-7|once
TGCAGCGGTACGGACAGGGTTGACTACGAGCAGTACTTC
CSGTDRVDYEQYF
>TRBD1|TRBV7-2|TRBJ1-1|NA
TGTGCCAGCAGCTTAGACAGGGGAGGGACTGAAGCTTTCTTT
CASSLDRGGTEAFF
>NA|TRBV15|TRBJ1-5|NA
TGTGCCACCAGCAGAGATATTTTCGGGCAGGGTTCTCAGCCCCAGCATTTT
CATSRDIFGQGSQPQHF
>NA|TRBV7-2|TRBJ2-3|NA
TGTGCCAGCAGTCATCCGGGGGCAGATACGCAGTATTTT
CASSHPGADTQYF